This T cell receptor beta chain is from a study of blood T cell repertoires in COVID-19. Per germline, CDR1 SGHTA and CDR2 FQGTGA. The CDR3 loop spans 15 amino acids. V was clipped by 1 base and J by 5 bases; unmatched bases: 2. The assay was immunoSEQ multiplex PCR, and TCRdb's table has in-frame clones only and misses some. Of 140,000 to 150,000 clones listed, 81% are singletons. The rearrangement joins TRBV7-3 to TRBJ2-3; TRBD2 matches at 11 bases. The receptor was isolated from a human donor with acute or convalescent COVID-19. The donor label of this sample is uncertain. The specimen sequenced was peripheral blood. DNA of the CDR3: TGTGCCAGCAGCTTAATAGCGGGGGGGCAAGATACGCAGTATTTT. Translated, it gives CASSLIAGGQDTQYF.